This passage covers 15 T cell receptor beta chains from one sample sequenced in a study of blood T cell repertoires in COVID-19. Some clones are missing from TCRdb's copy, which holds only in-frame ones; the method was immunoSEQ multiplex PCR. In the table there are 55,000 to 65,000 clones, approximately 82% of which are singletons. Sequencing was done on a sample of peripheral blood. The source of these receptors is a woman aged 60-75 years with acute or convalescent COVID-19.

The chain is built from TRBV5-1 and TRBJ1-2; a weak D match, TRBD1 (5 bases). The V gene lost 4 bases and the J gene lost 4 bases, with 17 bases spanning the gap. The CDR3 contains 15 residues. Germline V CDR1 and CDR2: SGHRS, YFSETQ. Here the CDR3 DNA reads TGCGCCAGCAGCGGGGCTGACACAGTGGGCTATGGCTACACCTTC. Translating gives CASSGADTVGYGYTF. The full variable domain, its missing parts supplied by reference TRBV5-1 and TRBJ1-2, is KAGVTQTPRYLIKTRGQQVTLSCSPISGHRSVSWYQQTPGQGLQFLFEYFSETQRNKGNFPGRFSGRQFSNSRSEMNVSTLELGDSALYLCASSGADTVGYGYTFGSGTRLTVV.

The gene calls are TRBV9 and TRBJ1-2, with 8 bases identical to TRBD1. Germline V gene sequence: CDR1 SGDLS, CDR2 YYNGEE. V lost 3 bases and J lost 7; bases outside the gene matches: 5. The CDR3 contains 13 residues. This CDR3 reads CASSADRVFGYTF. As DNA, the CDR3 is TGTGCCAGCAGCGCGGACAGGGTGTTTGGCTACACCTTC.

The chain uses TRBV5-5 and TRBJ2-2, with 13 bases aligning to TRBD2. V lost 0 bases and J lost 4; bases outside the gene matches: 6. From germline, CDR1 is SGHKS and CDR2 YYEKEE (reference sequence). The length of the CDR3 is 18 residues. In DNA form, the CDR3 reads TGTGCCAGCAGCTTGGCTACTAGCGGGGGGGCGGTCACCGGGGAGCTGTTTTTT. As protein: CASSLATSGGAVTGELFF.

This clone has a handful of counts. This rearrangement joins TRBV2 to TRBJ1-4, with a possible D match to TRBD1 (6 bases). This CDR3 comprises 14 residues. V dropped 7 bases and J dropped 7 bases, with 16 bases sitting between them. Germline V CDR1 and CDR2: SNHLY, FYNNEI. CDR3 sequence: CASTKGRGGEKLFF. Written as DNA, the CDR3 is TGTGCCAGCACCAAGGGGAGGGGGGGTGAAAAACTGTTTTTT. Using reference TRBV2 and TRBJ1-4 for the parts outside the CDR3, the full variable domain is EPEVTQTPSHQVTQMGQEVILRCVPISNHLYFYWYRQILGQKVEFLVSFYNNEISEKSEIFDDQFSVERPDGSNFTLKIRSTKLEDSAMYFCASTKGRGGEKLFFGSGTQLSVL.

The rearrangement uses TRBV7-9 and TRBJ1-4; the match to TRBD1 covers 7 bases. CDR1 is SEHNR, CDR2 FQNEAQ, per germline (reference sequence). The CDR3 extends over 14 amino acids. J gave up 8 bases and V 5 bases, and 8 bases lay outside the gene matches. The CDR3 spells CASSPTGVGEKLFF. The CDR3 DNA follows: TGTGCCAGCAGCCCAACAGGGGTAGGGGAAAAACTGTTTTTT.

This clone was counted between two and nine times. V gene TRBV9 combines with J gene TRBJ1-6, with D perhaps matching TRBD1 (6 bases). CDR3 size: 19 residues. V was cut by 0 bases and J by 10 bases, with 26 bases left in between. The germline V gene has CDR1 SGDLS and CDR2 YYNGEE. The DNA for the CDR3 is TGTGCCAGCAGCGTAGAAGGAGGGGGGGGCGCGGTGAAGGGATCACCCCTCCACTTT. As protein: CASSVEGGGGAVKGSPLHF.

This clone was detected only a few times. The CDR3 nucleotides read TGTGCCAGCAGCTTGGAGGGGGCAGCTTCATATGGCTACACCTTC. Translating it yields CASSLEGAASYGYTF. The chain has TRBV11-2 and TRBJ1-2; TRBD1 aligns across 7 bases. V was pared by 3 bases and J by 5 bases, with 9 bases of the junction left unmatched. The germline V gene has CDR1 SGHAT and CDR2 FQNNGV. The CDR3 totals 15 residues.

The chain has TRBV18 and TRBJ1-1, with TRBD1 matching over 7 bases. J lost 2 bases, V lost 0 bases, and 3 bases had no gene match. There are 15 residues in the CDR3. The V gene's germline CDR1 is KGHSH and CDR2 LQKENI. Here the CDR3 reads CASSPPGQRNTEAFF. CDR3 nucleotide sequence: TGTGCCAGCTCACCACCGGGACAGCGAAACACTGAAGCTTTCTTT.

In its sample, this clone was seen a few times. The genes are TRBV18 and TRBJ2-1; D gene unclear. Germline CDR1 reads KGHSH; CDR2 reads LQKENI. The CDR3 totals 13 residues. V lost 3 bases and J 5 bases, leaving 8 bases between the germline ends. In nucleotides, the CDR3 is TGTGCCAGCTCACCGAACCTAGACAATGAGCAGTTCTTC. Translating gives CASSPNLDNEQFF.

In its sample, this clone was seen once. The chain employs TRBV5-1 and TRBJ2-2; 9 bases match TRBD1. V trimming: 3 bases; J trimming: 1 base; junction bases outside the gene matches: 7. The CDR3 runs 17 residues. Germline CDR1 is SGHRS and CDR2 is YFSETQ. The DNA of the CDR3 is TGCGCCAGCAGCTCTTCGGGACAGGGCATGAACACCGGGGAGCTGTTTTTT. Translated: CASSSSGQGMNTGELFF.

Comments on this clone: This sample also contains other DNA sequences that code for the same CDR3. This rearrangement joins TRBV5-1 to TRBJ1-1; no clear D. V lost 2 bases and J lost 1, with 6 bases in between. Germline-derived CDR1 and CDR2 are SGHRS and YFSETQ. The CDR3 extends over 13 amino acids. Here the CDR3 DNA reads TGCGCCAGCAGCTTCTCGGGGAACACTGAAGCTTTCTTT. This gives the protein CASSFSGNTEAFF. Complete variable domain (other parts from reference TRBV5-1 and TRBJ1-1): KAGVTQTPRYLIKTRGQQVTLSCSPISGHRSVSWYQQTPGQGLQFLFEYFSETQRNKGNFPGRFSGRQFSNSRSEMNVSTLELGDSALYLCASSFSGNTEAFFGQGTRLTVV.

The rearrangement joins TRBV10-1 to TRBJ2-5; 9 bases are shared with TRBD1. Germline V gives CDR1 WNHNN, CDR2 SYGVQD (reference sequence). CDR3 size: 15 residues. The J segment lost 1 base and the V segment lost 2 bases, leaving 2 bases of the junction unmatched. In nucleotides, the CDR3 is TGCGCCAGCAGTGAGGGGGGACAGGGCCAAGAGACCCAGTACTTC. Amino acids: CASSEGGQGQETQYF.

V usage is TRBV6-1 and J usage is TRBJ2-7; TRBD2 agrees at 8 bases. The V gene end was trimmed by 2 bases and the J gene end by 0 bases; junction bases not matched to a gene: 12. Germline V gene data show CDR1 as MNHNS and CDR2 as SASEGT. The CDR3 runs 18 residues. As DNA, the CDR3 is TGTGCCAGCAGTGAAAAAGGGTGGGTAGCGGGGCCCTCCTACGAGCAGTACTTC. The encoded protein is CASSEKGWVAGPSYEQYF.

The CDR3 sequence is CASSDRGPSISPLHF. The CDR3 nucleotides read TGTGCCAGCAGTGACAGGGGCCCGTCTATTTCACCCCTCCACTTT. This chain connects TRBV6-1 to TRBJ1-6; the D gene is possibly TRBD1 (6 bases). Germline loops: CDR1 MNHNS, CDR2 SASEGT. This CDR3 has 15 amino acids. The V end was cut by 3 bases, the J end by 9 bases, with 15 bases between.

This clone occurred once. The rearrangement joins TRBV5-1 to TRBJ1-2; D possibly corresponds to TRBD1 (5 bases). The ends were cut back, 2 bases at V and 2 bases at J, with 13 bases in the middle. This CDR3 has 15 amino acids. The V gene's germline CDR1 is SGHRS and CDR2 YFSETQ. As DNA, the CDR3 is TGCGCCAGCAGCTTTTCACCGGGGGAGAACTATGGCTACACCTTC. Translating gives CASSFSPGENYGYTF.